This T cell receptor (beta chain) appears in the sequencing data of a study of identical twins (dated by TCRdb to between 2015 and 2016). Concerning the study at large: TCR alpha and beta repertoires from monozygotic twins, unrelated adults of various ages and cord blood were deep-sequenced to test whether fetal clonotypes persist. To rule out contamination, the twin experiments were replicated at different times with different library preparation protocols. What the authors observed across the whole study: Abundant cord blood beta clonotypes carried fewer insertions; young adult naive repertoires showed a weaker similar trend, while memory repertoires showed none. Because the same donors could not be followed over many years, conclusions were based on cross-sectional statistical analysis. Compared with coincidental sharing between unrelated individuals, out-of-frame TCR alpha sequences shared between twins showed an excess of sequences with low generation probability. In beta out-of-frame sequences, excess twin sharing was weaker, because having fewer shared sequences lowered the signal-to-noise ratio. In monozygotic twins, out-of-frame TCR alpha sharing was systematically underestimated by recombination models, although the models agreed with sharing between unrelated individuals. Zero-insertion analyses could be partly confounded by invariant T cells such as MAIT and iNKT, though diverse VJ usage argued against such confounding for most clonotypes.

All donors were healthy Caucasians. Three pairs of female monozygotic twins, all aged roughly 18 to 29 years, made up the twin cohort. The RNA used for TCR libraries was isolated from peripheral blood mononuclear cells. Including cysteine and phenylalanine, the CDR3 has 15 amino acids. This entry keeps only the CDR3 DNA: 45 bases, framed from base 1. V is reduced by 7 bases and J by 2 bases, leaving a spacing of 16 bases between them. This clonotype was detected a few times. Its antigen has not been determined. No base qualities exist here, and no much larger clone lies one base off it. Libraries came from 5' RACE. Sequencing used an Illumina HiSeq 2000. A universal primer binding site was introduced by template switching, and a unique molecular identifier was present in the final cDNA, enabling accurate counting of TCR cDNA molecules. First-strand cDNA for TCR alpha and beta chains was synthesized from specific primers in the conserved constant-segment region. To control for contamination, each cDNA library was double barcoded with a SMART-Mk sample barcode plus Illumina barcodes. Two successive PCR steps introduced TruSeq adapter sequences along with Illumina sample barcodes. The Illumina HiSeq platform was used with custom primers to sequence TCR alpha and beta cDNA libraries. The paper's data handling went like this. Unique molecular identifiers were extracted from raw reads with MiGEC, and CDR3 positions were determined with MiXCR. For each individual, recombination models were inferred using an EM algorithm with the repgenHMM and IGoR tools. The analysis of shared clonotypes was done with the tcR package in R, with sharing normalized by the product of cloneset sizes. Out-of-frame nonproductive sequences were analyzed to study raw recombination free of thymic and clonal selection effects. The public reads were reprocessed in TCRdb via fastp at Q25 and MiXCR, keeping in-frame beta chains. Entries that share a CDR3 protein sequence are merged under the most common genes and DNA. The V and J calls come from TCRdb's annotation, not from the publication. In all, the sample holds 700,000 or so distinct CDR3 sequences, and around 20% of those were seen once. The top ten clonotypes cover over 4% of the sample.

The same specimen was also included in a second study, on T cells expressing NK-cell markers. As the second study states: TCR beta-chain repertoires were profiled in sorted CD3+CD56+NKG2C+, CD3+CD56+NKG2C- and CD3+CD56-NKG2C+ T-cell subsets from about 8 donors. Of the eight sequenced donors, seven were found to be HCMV-seropositive and one was found to be HCMV-seronegative. In several experiments an anti-gammadeltaTCR antibody was added to restrict sorting to alphabetaTCR-expressing T cells. In six donors, the dominant CD3+CD56+NKG2C+ clonotypes were among the top 10 CD8+ clonotypes and accounted for about 1.0-7.5% of CD8+ T cells. Those dominant clonotypes were again the most abundant among CD3+CD56-NKG2C+ cells in a handful of donors, at about 25-60.1%. Whether the expanded NKG2C-expressing T cell clones were specific for HCMV antigens remained unclear. The eight sequenced donors were randomly selected healthy volunteers, three men and five women. To determine HCMV serostatus, a commercial ELISA kit was used to detect HCMV-specific IgG in serum. For more than five donors, bulk peripheral blood T-cell repertoires were also sequenced from unsorted PBMC. MIGEC handled demultiplexing of the reads and grouping by UMI, while MiTCR was used to assemble and quantify clonotypes. Only TCR cDNA sequences supported by at least two reads were kept to exclude erroneous sequences. The tcR package was used for downstream repertoire analysis, and clonotypes were matched across fractions by CDR3 nucleotide sequence plus V segment. VDJmatch was used to annotate antigen specificity against VDJdb, with one amino acid substitution allowed in CDR3.

The sequenced material came from PBMCs. The receptor was isolated from a woman aged 18-29 years in good health. The chain is encoded by TRBV12-3 or TRBV12-4 joined to TRBJ2-3; a tentative D match to TRBD1 spans 5 bases. This receptor carries the CDR3 CASTPRRGDTDTQYF. The sequenced DNA: TGTGCCAGCACCCCGAGAAGGGGTGACACAGATACGCAGTATTTT.